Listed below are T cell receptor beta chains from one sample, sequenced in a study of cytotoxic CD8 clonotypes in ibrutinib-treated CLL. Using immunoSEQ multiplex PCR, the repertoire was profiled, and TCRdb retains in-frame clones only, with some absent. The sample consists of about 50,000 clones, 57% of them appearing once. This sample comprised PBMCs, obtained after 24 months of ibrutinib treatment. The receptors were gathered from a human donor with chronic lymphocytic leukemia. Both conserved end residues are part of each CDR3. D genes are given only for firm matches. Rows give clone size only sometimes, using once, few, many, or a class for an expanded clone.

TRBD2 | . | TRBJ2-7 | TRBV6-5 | TGTGCCAGCAGTTACTCGCCGATAGCGGGGACCTACGAGCAGTACTTC | CASSYSPIAGTYEQYF
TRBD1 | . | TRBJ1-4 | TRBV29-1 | TGCAGCGTATTACGACAGGGGGCGAGCGGTGGGACTAATGAAAAACTGTTTTTT | CSVLRQGASGGTNEKLFF
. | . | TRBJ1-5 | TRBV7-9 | TGTGCCAGCAGTTCTCAGGGAAATCAGCCCCAGCATTTT | CASSSQGNQPQHF
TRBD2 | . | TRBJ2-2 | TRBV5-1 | TGCGCCAGCAGCCCCCGCGGGACTAGCGGGACCACCGGGGAGCTGTTTTTT | CASSPRGTSGTTGELFF
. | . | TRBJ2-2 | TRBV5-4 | TGTGCCAGCAGCACGGGACTGCCGAACACCGGGGAGCTGTTTTTT | CASSTGLPNTGELFF
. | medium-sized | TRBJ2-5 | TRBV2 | TGTGCCAGCAGTCCGGTGGGGGGGCACGGGACCCAGTACTTC | CASSPVGGHGTQYF
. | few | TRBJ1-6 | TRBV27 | TGTGCCAGCAGACCGATAGACAGGAATTATTCACCCCTCCACTTT | CASRPIDRNYSPLHF
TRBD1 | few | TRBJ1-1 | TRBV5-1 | TGCGCCAGCAGCTTGGAACAGGGGGTCACTGAAGCTTTCTTT | CASSLEQGVTEAFF
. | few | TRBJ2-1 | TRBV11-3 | TGTGCCAGCAGCTCCGCGGGGCTCTCCTACAATGAGCAGTTCTTC | CASSSAGLSYNEQFF
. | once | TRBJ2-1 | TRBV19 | TGTGCCAGTAGTATAAAGTCGGGGCCGGGTGAGCAGTTCTTC | CASSIKSGPGEQFF
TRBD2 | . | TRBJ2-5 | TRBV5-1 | TGCGCCAGCAGTCCAGCGGGGCTAAATTCGGGTGAGACCCAGTACTTC | CASSPAGLNSGETQYF
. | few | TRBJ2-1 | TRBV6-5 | TGTGCCAGCAGTTGGGACCCATCCTACAATGAGCAGTTCTTC | CASSWDPSYNEQFF
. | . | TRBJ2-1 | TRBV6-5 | TGTGCCAGCAGGATAATTGGGGGGAACAATGAGCAGTTCTTC | CASRIIGGNNEQFF
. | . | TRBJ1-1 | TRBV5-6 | TGTGCCAGCAGCCAAACCTCATACACTGAAGCTTTCTTT | CASSQTSYTEAFF
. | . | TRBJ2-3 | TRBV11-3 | TGTGCCAGCAGCCAGACACGGGAGATGAGGACAGCCACGCAGTATTTT | CASSQTREMRTATQYF
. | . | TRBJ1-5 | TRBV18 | TGTGCCAGCTCACCGACGGTGAGCAATCAGCCCCAGCATTTT | CASSPTVSNQPQHF
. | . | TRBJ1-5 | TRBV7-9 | TGTGCCAGCAGCTTAGCGGGCGGGAGCAATCAGCCCCAGCATTTT | CASSLAGGSNQPQHF
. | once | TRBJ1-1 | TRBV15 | TGTGCCACCCGACCGCGCGACAACACTGAAGCTTTCTTT | CATRPRDNTEAFF
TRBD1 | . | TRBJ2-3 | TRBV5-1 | TGCGCCAGCAGCTTGCCGGGACAGGGGTTCGCAGATACGCAGTATTTT | CASSLPGQGFADTQYF
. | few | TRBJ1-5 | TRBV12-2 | TGTGCAAGTCGCTCCCGGGACAGGGCCACCTATAGCAATCAGCCCCAGCATTTT | CASRSRDRATYSNQPQHF
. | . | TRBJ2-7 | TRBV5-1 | TGCGCCAGCAGCCGGACAGTACCCCACGAGCAGTACTTC | CASSRTVPHEQYF
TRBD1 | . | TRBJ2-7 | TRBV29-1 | TGCAGCGTTCAGACAGGGATCGGTTCCTACGAGCAGTACTTC | CSVQTGIGSYEQYF
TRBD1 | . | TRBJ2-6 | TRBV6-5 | TGTGCCAGCAGTACGGGGACAGGGTCTCTGTCAGTCCTGACTTTC | CASSTGTGSLSVLTF
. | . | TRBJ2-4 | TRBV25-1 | TGTGCCAGCAGTGATGGAGGGGTGAGCATTCAGTACTTC | CASSDGGVSIQYF
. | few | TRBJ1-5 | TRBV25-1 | TGTGCCAGCAGGGCCGACTACAATCAGCCCCAGCATTTT | CASRADYNQPQHF
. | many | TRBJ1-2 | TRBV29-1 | TGCAGCGTTGGAGGGCTGGGGACGGCTAACTATGGCTACACCTTC | CSVGGLGTANYGYTF
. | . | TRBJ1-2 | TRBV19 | TGTGCCAGTAGTCCCCTGCCCCCGGACCGGTATGGCTACACCTTC | CASSPLPPDRYGYTF
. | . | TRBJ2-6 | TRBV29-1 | TGCAGCGTTGAAGACAGGGGCCTTCTGACTTTC | CSVEDRGLLTF
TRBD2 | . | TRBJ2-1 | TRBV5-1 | TGCGCCAGCAGCCCAGGACTAGCGGGGGCATACAATGAGCAGTTCTTC | CASSPGLAGAYNEQFF
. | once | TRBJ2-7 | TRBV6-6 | TGTGCCAGCAGTTATCCGGCAGGGGGGGCGGGCGAGCAGTACTTC | CASSYPAGGAGEQYF
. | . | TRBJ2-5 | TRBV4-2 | TGTGCCAGCAGCCAAGATCCGCTGGGGTGGACAGTGGAGACCCAGTACTTC | CASSQDPLGWTVETQYF
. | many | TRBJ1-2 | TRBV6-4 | TGTGCCAGCAGTGACTCGAGTTGGGGTGGCGGCTACACCTTC | CASSDSSWGGGYTF
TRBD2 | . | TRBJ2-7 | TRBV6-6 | TGTGCCAGCAGTGTGCGGGGGGGTTACGAGCAGTACTTC | CASSVRGGYEQYF
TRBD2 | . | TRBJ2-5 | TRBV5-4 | TGTGCCAGCAGCGCCACTAGCGGGGGGGCGGAGACCCAGTACTTC | CASSATSGGAETQYF
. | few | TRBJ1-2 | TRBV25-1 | TGTGCCAGCAGTGAATCGAATGGCTACACCTTC | CASSESNGYTF
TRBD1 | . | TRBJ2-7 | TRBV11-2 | TGTGCCAGCAGCCAGGACAGGACAAGCTCCTACGAGCAGTACTTC | CASSQDRTSSYEQYF
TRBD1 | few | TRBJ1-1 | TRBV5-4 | TGTGCCAGCAGCATGGGACAGTTTAGGACTGAAGCTTTCTTT | CASSMGQFRTEAFF
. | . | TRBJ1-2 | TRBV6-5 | TGTGCCAGCAGCGACGGCCGCAGGTACAACTATGGCTACACCTTC | CASSDGRRYNYGYTF
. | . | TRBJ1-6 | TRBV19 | TGTGCCAGTAGTATCGGGAAGACAAGAAACTATAATTCACCCCTCCACTTT | CASSIGKTRNYNSPLHF
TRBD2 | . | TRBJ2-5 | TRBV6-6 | TGTGCCAGCAGCCAGGGCGGGGGGGCCTTCGAGACCCAGTACTTC | CASSQGGGAFETQYF
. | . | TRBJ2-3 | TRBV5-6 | TGTGCCAGCAGCCAGAGACCGGCGGCGCTTCTCACAGATACGCAGTATTTT | CASSQRPAALLTDTQYF